This passage covers 9 T cell receptor beta chains from one sample sequenced in a study of control samples from healthy donors and cancer patients. Some clones are missing from TCRdb's copy, which holds only in-frame ones; the method was immunoSEQ multiplex PCR. The sample holds 150,000 to 200,000 clones; just over 85% are singletons and the top ten take more than 1.5%. Sequenced sample: blood. These receptors were taken from a man between 18 and 29 years old in good health.

V is TRBV27 and J is TRBJ2-3; no clear D. Trimming removed 6 bases at V and 0 bases at J, with 13 bases between. The germline gives CDR1 MNHEY, CDR2 SMNVEV (reference sequence). This CDR3 has 15 residues. Here the CDR3 reads CASSPFRVSTDTQYF. DNA of the CDR3: TGTGCCAGCAGCCCATTTCGAGTTAGCACAGATACGCAGTATTTT.

V is TRBV5-1 and J is TRBJ2-3; 7 bases match TRBD2. The V gene's germline CDR1 is SGHRS and CDR2 YFSETQ. This CDR3 region has 13 residues. V gave up 3 bases and J gave up 3 bases; unmatched junction bases: 1. CDR3 nucleotides: TGCGCCAGCAGCTCTAGCGGAACAGATACGCAGTATTTT. Amino acids: CASSSSGTDTQYF.

This rearrangement joins TRBV3-1 (or the pseudogene TRBV3-2) to TRBJ2-7; 9 nucleotides agree with TRBD2. The germline V gene has CDR1 LGHDT and CDR2 YNNKEL (reference sequence). V shed 5 bases and J 3 bases; nucleotides not matched to a gene: 8. The length of the CDR3 is 15 residues. The CDR3 DNA is TGTGCCAGCAGCGCATCTAGCGGGGCCTGCTACGAGCAGTACTTC. It translates to CASSASSGACYEQYF.

This clone was picked up many times. The V and J genes are TRBV6-5 and TRBJ1-5; the D is unclear. The CDR3 is 14 amino acids. Germline V CDR1 and CDR2: MNHEY, SVGAGI. The V end was cut by 2 bases, the J end by 7 bases, with 12 bases between. The CDR3 region is CASSYTDATQPQHF. CDR3 in DNA: TGTGCCAGCAGTTACACAGACGCCACCCAGCCCCAGCATTTT.

The chain recombines TRBV9 with TRBJ1-6; D ambiguous. CDR1 and CDR2 (germline): SGDLS, YYNGEE. This CDR3 region has 15 residues. V was cut by 0 bases and J by 3 bases, with 7 bases left in between. DNA for the CDR3: TGTGCCAGCAGCGTAGAAGGGAACTATAATTCACCCCTCCACTTT. Its protein is CASSVEGNYNSPLHF.

V gene TRBV6-4 combines with J gene TRBJ2-2, with D maybe TRBD1 (5 bases). The CDR3 is 17 residues long. Germline values: CDR1 MRHNA, CDR2 SNTAGT. Between the trimmed V and J ends, which lost 0 bases and 1 base, there was a span of 12 bases. This CDR3 is CASSDSIGDKNTGELFF. CDR3 sequence (DNA): TGTGCCAGCAGTGACTCGATAGGGGATAAGAACACCGGGGAGCTGTTTTTT.

The chain uses TRBV7-2 and TRBJ2-5; tentative D call: TRBD2 (7 bases). The CDR3 runs to 15 residues. Trimming stripped 1 base from V and 4 bases from J, with 13 bases between. The germline V gene has CDR1 SGHTA and CDR2 FQGNSA. CDR3 sequence reads: CASSLEGGTGETQYF. The CDR3 region has the DNA TGTGCCAGCAGCTTAGAGGGGGGGACTGGAGAGACCCAGTACTTC.

Note on this clone: At one end, the junction sequence differs from germline, possibly due to a read error. The V gene is TRBV5-1, the J gene TRBJ1-2, with a tentative D call TRBD1 (6 bases). From germline, CDR1 is SGHRS and CDR2 YFSETQ. The CDR3 totals 13 residues. The CDR3 nucleotides are TGCGCCAGCAGCTTGGACAGGGACTACGGCTACACCTTC. It codes for CASSLDRDYGYTF.

The gene calls are TRBV6-1 and TRBJ1-6; tentatively, D is TRBD1 (5 bases). This CDR3 has 12 amino acids. V lost 3 bases, J lost 10 bases, and 7 bases lay in between. Germline values: CDR1 MNHNS, CDR2 SASEGT. CDR3 residues: CASSDRDSPLHF. The CDR3 DNA reads TGTGCCAGCAGTGACCGGGACTCACCCCTCCACTTT.